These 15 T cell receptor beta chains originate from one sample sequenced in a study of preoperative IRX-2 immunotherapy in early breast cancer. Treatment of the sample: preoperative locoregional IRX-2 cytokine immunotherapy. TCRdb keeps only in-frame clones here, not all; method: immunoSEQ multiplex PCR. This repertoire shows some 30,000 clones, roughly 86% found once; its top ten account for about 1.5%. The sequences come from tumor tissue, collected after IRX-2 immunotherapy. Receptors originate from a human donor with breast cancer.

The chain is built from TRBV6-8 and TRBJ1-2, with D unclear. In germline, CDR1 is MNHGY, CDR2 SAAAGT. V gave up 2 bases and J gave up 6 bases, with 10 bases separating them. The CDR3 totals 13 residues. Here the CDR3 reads CASSYGRADGYTF. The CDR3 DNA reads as TGTGCCAGCAGTTACGGGAGGGCGGATGGCTACACCTTC.

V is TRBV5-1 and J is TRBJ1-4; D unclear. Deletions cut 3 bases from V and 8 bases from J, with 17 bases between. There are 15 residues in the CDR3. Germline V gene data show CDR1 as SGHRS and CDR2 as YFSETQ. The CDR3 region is CASSSHLRGAEKLFF. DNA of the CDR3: TGCGCCAGCAGCTCTCACTTACGGGGTGCGGAAAAACTGTTTTTT.

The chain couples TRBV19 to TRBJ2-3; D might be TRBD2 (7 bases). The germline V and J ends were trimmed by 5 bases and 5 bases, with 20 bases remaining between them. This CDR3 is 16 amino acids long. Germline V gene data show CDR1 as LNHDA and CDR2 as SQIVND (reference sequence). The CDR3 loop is CASSFLPGGSQDTQYF. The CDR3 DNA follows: TGTGCCAGTAGTTTCCTCCCGGGGGGCTCACAAGATACGCAGTATTTT.

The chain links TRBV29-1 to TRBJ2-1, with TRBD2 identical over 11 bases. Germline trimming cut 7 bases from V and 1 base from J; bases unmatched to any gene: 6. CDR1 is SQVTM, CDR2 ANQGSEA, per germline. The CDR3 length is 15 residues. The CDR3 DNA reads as TGCAGCGCCACGGGACTAGCGGAGTCCTACAATGAGCAGTTCTTC. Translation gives CSATGLAESYNEQFF.

The chain's CDR3 is CASINYRVNTEAFF. CDR3 bases: TGTGCCAGTATCAACTACAGGGTGAACACTGAAGCTTTCTTT. The rearrangement uses TRBV19 and TRBJ1-1; D may be TRBD1 (6 bases). The germline gives CDR1 LNHDA, CDR2 SQIVND (reference sequence). The CDR3 spans 14 residues. The V end was cut by 7 bases, the J end by 0 bases, with 12 bases between.

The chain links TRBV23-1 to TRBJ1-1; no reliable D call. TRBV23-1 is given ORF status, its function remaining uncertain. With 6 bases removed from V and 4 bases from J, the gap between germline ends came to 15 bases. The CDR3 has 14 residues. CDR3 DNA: TGCGCCAGCAGCAAGTTTGGAGGGTCCACTGAAGCTTTCTTT. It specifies CASSKFGGSTEAFF.

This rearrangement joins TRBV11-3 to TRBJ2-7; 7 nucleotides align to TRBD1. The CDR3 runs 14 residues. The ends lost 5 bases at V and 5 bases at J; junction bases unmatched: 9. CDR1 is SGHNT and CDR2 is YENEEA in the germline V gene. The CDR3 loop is CASSHGQAAHEQYF. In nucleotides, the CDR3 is TGTGCCAGCAGCCATGGACAGGCCGCCCACGAGCAGTACTTC.

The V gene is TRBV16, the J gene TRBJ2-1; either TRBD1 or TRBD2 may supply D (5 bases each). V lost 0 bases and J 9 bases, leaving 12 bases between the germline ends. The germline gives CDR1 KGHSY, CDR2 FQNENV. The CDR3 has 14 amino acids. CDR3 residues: CASSQSKGSGEQFF. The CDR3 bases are TGTGCCAGCAGCCAATCTAAGGGGAGTGGTGAGCAGTTCTTC.

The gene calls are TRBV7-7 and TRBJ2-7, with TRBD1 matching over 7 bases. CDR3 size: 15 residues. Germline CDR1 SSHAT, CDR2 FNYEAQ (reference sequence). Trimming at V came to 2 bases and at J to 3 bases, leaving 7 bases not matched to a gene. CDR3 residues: CASSLKRGQYYEQYF. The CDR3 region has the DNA TGTGCCAGCAGCTTAAAAAGGGGACAGTACTACGAGCAGTACTTC.

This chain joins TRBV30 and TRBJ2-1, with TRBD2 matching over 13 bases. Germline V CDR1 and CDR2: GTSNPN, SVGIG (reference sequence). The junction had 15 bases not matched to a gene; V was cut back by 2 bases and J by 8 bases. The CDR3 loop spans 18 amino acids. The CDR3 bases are TGTGCCTGGAGTTACCCCCATCTACTAGCGGGGGGGCTCGATGAGCAGTTCTTC. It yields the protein CAWSYPHLLAGGLDEQFF.

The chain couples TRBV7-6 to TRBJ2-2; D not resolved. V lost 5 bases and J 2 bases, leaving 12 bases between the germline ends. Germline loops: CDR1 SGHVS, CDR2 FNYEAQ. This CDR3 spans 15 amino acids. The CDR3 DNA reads TGTGCCAGCAGCCCATGGGCAGTCAACACCGGGGAGCTGTTTTTT. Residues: CASSPWAVNTGELFF.

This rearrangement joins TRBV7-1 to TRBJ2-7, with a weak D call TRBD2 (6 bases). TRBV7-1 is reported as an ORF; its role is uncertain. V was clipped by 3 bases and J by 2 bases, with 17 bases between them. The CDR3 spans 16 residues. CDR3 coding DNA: TGTGCCAGCAGCTCTGGCTCGGGAGTTAGAACCTACGAGCAGTACTTC. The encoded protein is CASSSGSGVRTYEQYF.

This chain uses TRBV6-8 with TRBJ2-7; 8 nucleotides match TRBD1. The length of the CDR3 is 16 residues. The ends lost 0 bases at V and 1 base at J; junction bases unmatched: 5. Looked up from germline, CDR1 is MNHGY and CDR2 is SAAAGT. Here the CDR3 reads CASSYSITGGSYEQYF. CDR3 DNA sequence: TGTGCCAGCAGTTACTCGATAACAGGGGGTTCCTACGAGCAGTACTTC.

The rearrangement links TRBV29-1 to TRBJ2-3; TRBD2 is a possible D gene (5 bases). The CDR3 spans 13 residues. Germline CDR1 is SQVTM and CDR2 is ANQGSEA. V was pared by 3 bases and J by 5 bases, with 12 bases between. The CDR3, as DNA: TGCAGCGTTGAGTTCGGGATGGGAGATACGCAGTATTTT. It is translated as CSVEFGMGDTQYF.

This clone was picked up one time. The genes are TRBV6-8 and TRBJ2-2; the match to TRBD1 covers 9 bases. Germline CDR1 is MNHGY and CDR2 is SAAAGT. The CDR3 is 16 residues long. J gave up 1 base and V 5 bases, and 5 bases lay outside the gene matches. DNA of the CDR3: TGTGCCAGCAGTCCAGGGACAGGGATGAACACCGGGGAGCTGTTTTTT. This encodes CASSPGTGMNTGELFF.